This section outlines one T cell receptor (beta chain) sequence together with its context. This sample was taken from a study of blood T cell repertoires in COVID-19. The protocol was immunoSEQ multiplex PCR, while the TCRdb copy is restricted to in-frame clones and leaves out a portion. The table has 170,000 or so clones, 75% to 90% seen once. The specimen sequenced was PBMCs or T cells enriched from blood (not recorded which). The receptor comes from a man aged 35 to 55 who had recovered from COVID-19.

The CDR3 protein is CASSLGGLMADTQYF. The CDR3 DNA is TGTGCCAGCAGCCTCGGCGGACTCATGGCAGATACGCAGTATTTT. The chain employs TRBV3-1 (or the pseudogene TRBV3-2) and TRBJ2-3; the D gene is possibly TRBD2 (5 bases). CDR3 size: 15 residues. Germline V CDR1 and CDR2: LGHDT, YNNKEL (reference sequence). Trimming shortened V by 4 bases and J by 4 bases, and 15 bases separated the two germline ends.